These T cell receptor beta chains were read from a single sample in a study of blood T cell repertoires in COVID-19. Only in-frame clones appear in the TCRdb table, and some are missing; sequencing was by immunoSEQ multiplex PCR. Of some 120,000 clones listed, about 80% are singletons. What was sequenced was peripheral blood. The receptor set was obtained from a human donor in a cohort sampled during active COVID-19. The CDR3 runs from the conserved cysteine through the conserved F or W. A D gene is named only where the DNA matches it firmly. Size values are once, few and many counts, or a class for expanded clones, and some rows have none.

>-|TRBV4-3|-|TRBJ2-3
CASSQGGTSTDTQYF
TGCGCCAGCAGCCAAGGAGGGACTAGCACAGATACGCAGTATTTT
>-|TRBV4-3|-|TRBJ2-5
CASSLTTGQETQYF
TGCGCCAGCAGCCTCACGACAGGACAAGAGACCCAGTACTTC
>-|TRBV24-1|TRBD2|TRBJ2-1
CATSDRGTSIYNEQFF
TGTGCCACCAGTGACCGAGGGACTAGTATCTACAATGAGCAGTTCTTC
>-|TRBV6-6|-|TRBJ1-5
CASSGLGGYQPQHF
TGTGCCAGCAGTGGCTTGGGGGGGTATCAGCCCCAGCATTTT
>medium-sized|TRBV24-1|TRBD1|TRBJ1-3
CATSETGTGFSGNTIYF
TGTGCCACCAGTGAAACCGGGACAGGGTTCTCTGGAAACACCATATATTTT
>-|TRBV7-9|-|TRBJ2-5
CASSLAAGMETQYF
TGTGCCAGCAGCTTAGCAGCAGGGATGGAGACCCAGTACTTC
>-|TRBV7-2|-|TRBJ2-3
CASSLFQGTDTQYF
TGTGCCAGCAGCTTATTCCAGGGTACAGATACGCAGTATTTT
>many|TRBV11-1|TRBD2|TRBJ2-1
CASSPFRGESHEQFF
TGTGCCAGCAGTCCCTTTCGGGGGGAAAGTCATGAGCAGTTCTTC
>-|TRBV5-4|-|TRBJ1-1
CASSLGEGETEAFF
TGTGCCAGCAGCTTGGGAGAGGGGGAAACTGAAGCTTTCTTT
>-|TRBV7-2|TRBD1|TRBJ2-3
CASSVLQGDTQYF
TGTGCCAGCAGCGTATTACAGGGGGATACGCAGTATTTT
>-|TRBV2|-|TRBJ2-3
CASSEGPSTDTQYF
TGTGCCAGCAGTGAGGGGCCCAGCACAGATACGCAGTATTTT
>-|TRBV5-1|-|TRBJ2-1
CASSLADTRSNEQFF
TGCGCCAGCAGCTTGGCGGACACCCGAAGTAATGAGCAGTTCTTC
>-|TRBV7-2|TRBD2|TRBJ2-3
CASSLAVAGGLDTQYF
TGTGCCAGCAGCTTAGCGGTGGCGGGGGGACTGGATACGCAGTATTTT
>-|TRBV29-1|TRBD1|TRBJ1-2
CSVPTGGGGYGYTF
TGCAGCGTCCCTACAGGGGGCGGTGGCTATGGCTACACCTTC
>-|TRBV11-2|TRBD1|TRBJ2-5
CASSFGDREEETQYF
TGTGCCAGCAGCTTTGGGGACAGGGAAGAGGAGACCCAGTACTTC
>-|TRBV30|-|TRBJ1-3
CAWSVPGNGNTIYF
TGTGCCTGGAGTGTACCGGGGAATGGAAACACCATATATTTT
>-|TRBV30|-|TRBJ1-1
CARTVMNTEAFF
TGTGCCCGGACAGTAATGAACACTGAAGCTTTCTTT
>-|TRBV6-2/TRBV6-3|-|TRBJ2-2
CASSYWDTPNTGELFF
TGTGCCAGCAGTTACTGGGACACACCGAACACCGGGGAGCTGTTTTTT
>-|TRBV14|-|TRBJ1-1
CASSPQGNTEAFF
TGTGCCAGCAGCCCGCAGGGGAACACTGAAGCTTTCTTT
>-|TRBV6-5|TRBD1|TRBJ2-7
CASGQGTSYEQYF
TGTGCCAGCGGACAGGGGACTTCCTACGAGCAGTACTTC
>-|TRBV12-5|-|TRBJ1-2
CASSNANYGYTF
TGTGCTAGTTCTAACGCTAACTATGGCTACACCTTC
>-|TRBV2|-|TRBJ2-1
CASRRTGEGYNEQFF
TGTGCCAGCAGACGGACGGGGGAAGGGTACAATGAGCAGTTCTTC
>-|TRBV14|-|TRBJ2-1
CASSQVVSYNEQFF
TGTGCCAGCAGCCAAGTAGTCTCCTACAATGAGCAGTTCTTC
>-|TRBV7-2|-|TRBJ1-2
CASSQRQANVHGYTF
TGTGCCAGCAGCCAGCGACAGGCCAACGTGCATGGCTACACCTTC
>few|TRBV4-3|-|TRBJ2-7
CASSQSATGPFYEQYF
TGCGCCAGCAGCCAATCTGCCACAGGGCCTTTTTACGAGCAGTACTTC
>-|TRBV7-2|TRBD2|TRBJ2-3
CASSQRGSDTQYF
TGTGCCAGCAGCCAGCGGGGGTCAGATACGCAGTATTTT
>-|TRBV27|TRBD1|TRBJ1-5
CASSQQGQFYSNQPQHF
TGTGCCAGCAGTCAACAGGGACAGTTTTATAGCAATCAGCCCCAGCATTTT